This TCR beta chain comes out of a study of T cells in Graves' hyperthyroidism and ophthalmopathy. Using RNA transcripts as the source, TCR beta CDR3 regions were amplified. The TCR CDR3 was amplified in a first-round RT-PCR using the HTBI primer set. Each CDR3 protein gets one entry after TCRdb re-called the multiplex PCR reads with MiXCR. The table lists about 400,000 distinct CDR3 sequences, about 15% of them singletons. Findings of the study overall: Ophthalmopathy stood apart from stable hyperthyroidism in a 13 V-J model.

Concerning this clonotype: The antigen remains undetermined.

Absent ophthalmopathy progression within 18 months defined stable Graves' hyperthyroidism. The CDR3 sequence is 11 residues long. From germline, CDR1 is SGHDT and CDR2 YYEEEE. V gave up 0 bases and J gave up 10 bases, with 7 bases separating them. The TCR originated in a woman between 25 and 40 years old with Graves' hyperthyroidism. The chain joins TRBV5-6 to TRBJ1-2; D remains ambiguous. The source material was blood. For the CDR3, the DNA is TGTGCCAGCAGCTTGGAGATAGTCTACACCTTC. Its protein is CASSLEIVYTF.